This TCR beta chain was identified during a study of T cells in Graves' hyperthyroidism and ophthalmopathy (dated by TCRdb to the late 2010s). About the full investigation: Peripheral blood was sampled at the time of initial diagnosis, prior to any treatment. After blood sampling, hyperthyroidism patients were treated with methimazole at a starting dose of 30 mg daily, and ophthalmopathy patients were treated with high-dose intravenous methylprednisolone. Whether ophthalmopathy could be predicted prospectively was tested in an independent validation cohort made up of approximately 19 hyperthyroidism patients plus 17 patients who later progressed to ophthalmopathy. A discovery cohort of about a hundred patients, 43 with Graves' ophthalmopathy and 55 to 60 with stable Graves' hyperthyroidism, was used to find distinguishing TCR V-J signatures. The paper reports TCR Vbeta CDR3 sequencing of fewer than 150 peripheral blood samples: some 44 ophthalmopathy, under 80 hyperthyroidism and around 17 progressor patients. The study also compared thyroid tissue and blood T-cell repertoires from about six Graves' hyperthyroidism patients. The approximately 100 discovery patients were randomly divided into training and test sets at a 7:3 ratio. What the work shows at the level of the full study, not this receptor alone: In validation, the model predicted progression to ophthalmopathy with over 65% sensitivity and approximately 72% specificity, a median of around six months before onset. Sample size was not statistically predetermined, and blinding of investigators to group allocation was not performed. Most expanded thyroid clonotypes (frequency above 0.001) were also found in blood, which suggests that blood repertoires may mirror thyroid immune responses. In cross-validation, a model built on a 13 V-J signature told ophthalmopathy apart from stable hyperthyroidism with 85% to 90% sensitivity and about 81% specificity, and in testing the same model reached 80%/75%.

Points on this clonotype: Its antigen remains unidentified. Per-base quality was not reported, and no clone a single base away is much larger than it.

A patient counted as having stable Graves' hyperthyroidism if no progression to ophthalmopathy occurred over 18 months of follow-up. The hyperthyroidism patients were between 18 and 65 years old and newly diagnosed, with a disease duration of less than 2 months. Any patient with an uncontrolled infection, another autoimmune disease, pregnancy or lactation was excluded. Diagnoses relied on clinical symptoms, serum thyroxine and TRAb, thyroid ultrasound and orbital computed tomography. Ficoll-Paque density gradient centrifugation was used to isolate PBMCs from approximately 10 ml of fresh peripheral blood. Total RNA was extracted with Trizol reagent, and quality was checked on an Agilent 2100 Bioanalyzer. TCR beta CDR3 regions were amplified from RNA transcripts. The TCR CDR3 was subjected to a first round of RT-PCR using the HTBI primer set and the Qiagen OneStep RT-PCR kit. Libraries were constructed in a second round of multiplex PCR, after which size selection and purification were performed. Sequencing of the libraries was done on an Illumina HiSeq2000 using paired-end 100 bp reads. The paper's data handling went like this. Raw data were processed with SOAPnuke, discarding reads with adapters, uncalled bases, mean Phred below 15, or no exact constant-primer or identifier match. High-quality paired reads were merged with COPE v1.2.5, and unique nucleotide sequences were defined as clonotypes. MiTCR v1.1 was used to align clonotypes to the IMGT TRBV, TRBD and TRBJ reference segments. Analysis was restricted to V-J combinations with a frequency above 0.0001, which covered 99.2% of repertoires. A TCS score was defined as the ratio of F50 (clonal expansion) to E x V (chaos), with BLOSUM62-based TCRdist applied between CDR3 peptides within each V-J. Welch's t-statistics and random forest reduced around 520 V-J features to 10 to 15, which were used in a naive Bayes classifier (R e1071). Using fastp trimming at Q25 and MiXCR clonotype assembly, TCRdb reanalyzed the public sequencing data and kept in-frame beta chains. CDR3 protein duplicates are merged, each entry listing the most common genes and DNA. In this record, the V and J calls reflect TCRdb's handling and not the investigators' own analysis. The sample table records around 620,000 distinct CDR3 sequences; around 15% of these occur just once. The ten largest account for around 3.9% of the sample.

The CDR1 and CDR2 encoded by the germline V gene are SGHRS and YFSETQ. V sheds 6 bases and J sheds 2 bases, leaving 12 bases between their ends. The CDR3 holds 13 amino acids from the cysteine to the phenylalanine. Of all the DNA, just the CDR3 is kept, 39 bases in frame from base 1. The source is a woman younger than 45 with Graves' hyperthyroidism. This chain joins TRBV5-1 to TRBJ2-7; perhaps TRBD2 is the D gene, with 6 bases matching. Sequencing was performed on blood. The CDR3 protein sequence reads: CASTSGEAYEQYF. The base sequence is TGCGCCAGCACTTCGGGGGAGGCCTACGAGCAGTACTTC.